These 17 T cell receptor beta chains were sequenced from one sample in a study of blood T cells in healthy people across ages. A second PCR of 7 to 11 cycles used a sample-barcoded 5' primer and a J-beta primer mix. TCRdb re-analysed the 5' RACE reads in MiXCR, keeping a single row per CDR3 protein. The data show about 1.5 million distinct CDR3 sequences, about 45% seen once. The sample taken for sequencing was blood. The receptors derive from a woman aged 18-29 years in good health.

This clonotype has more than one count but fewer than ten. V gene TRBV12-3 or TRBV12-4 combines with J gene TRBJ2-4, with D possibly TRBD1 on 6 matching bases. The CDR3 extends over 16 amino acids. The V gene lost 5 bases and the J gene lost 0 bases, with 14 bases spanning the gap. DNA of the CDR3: TGTGCCAGCAGTACCCGGACAGAATTAGCCAAAAACATTCAGTACTTC. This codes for CASSTRTELAKNIQYF.

The DNA of the CDR3 is TGTGCCACCCTGTCCCTATACAATGAGCAGTTCTTC. Protein sequence: CATLSLYNEQFF. The chain uses TRBV7-9 and TRBJ2-1; no definite D call. V lost 10 bases and J 4 bases, leaving 11 bases between the germline ends. Germline-derived CDR1 and CDR2 are SEHNR and FQNEAQ (reference sequence). This CDR3 is 12 amino acids long.

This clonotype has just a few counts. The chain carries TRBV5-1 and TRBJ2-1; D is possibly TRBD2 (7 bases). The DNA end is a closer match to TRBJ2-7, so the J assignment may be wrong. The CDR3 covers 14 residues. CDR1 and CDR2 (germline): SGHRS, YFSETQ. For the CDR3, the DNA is TGCGCCAGCAGCTTGAGGGGGGGGATCTACGAGCAGTACTTC. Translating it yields CASSLRGGIYEQYF.

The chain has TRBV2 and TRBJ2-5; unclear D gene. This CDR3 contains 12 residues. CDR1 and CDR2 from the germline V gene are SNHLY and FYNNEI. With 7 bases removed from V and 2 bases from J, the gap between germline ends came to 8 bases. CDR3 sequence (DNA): TGTGCCAGCAAAGGGCAGCAAGAGACCCAGTACTTC. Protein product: CASKGQQETQYF.

The DNA for the CDR3 is TGTGCCAGCAGCGGTAGACTAGTCCCTGAGCAGTTCTTC. Protein: CASSGRLVPEQFF. The chain couples TRBV7-9 to TRBJ2-1, with D possibly TRBD2 on 6 matching bases. Deletions cut 5 bases from V and 9 bases from J, with 14 bases between. Germline loops: CDR1 SEHNR, CDR2 FQNEAQ (reference sequence). The CDR3 sequence is 13 residues long.

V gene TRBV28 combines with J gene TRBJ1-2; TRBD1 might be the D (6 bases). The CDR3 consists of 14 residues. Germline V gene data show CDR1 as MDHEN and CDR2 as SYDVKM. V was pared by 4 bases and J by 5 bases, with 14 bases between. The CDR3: CASSSDSWGYGYTF. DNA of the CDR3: TGTGCCAGCAGTTCGGACAGCTGGGGTTATGGCTACACCTTC.

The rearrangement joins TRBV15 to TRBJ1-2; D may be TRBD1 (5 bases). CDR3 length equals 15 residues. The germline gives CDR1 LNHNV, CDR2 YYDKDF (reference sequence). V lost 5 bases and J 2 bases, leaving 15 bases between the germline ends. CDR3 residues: CATSPRGTVNYGYTF. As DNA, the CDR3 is TGTGCCACCAGCCCCCGGGGGACCGTCAACTATGGCTACACCTTC.

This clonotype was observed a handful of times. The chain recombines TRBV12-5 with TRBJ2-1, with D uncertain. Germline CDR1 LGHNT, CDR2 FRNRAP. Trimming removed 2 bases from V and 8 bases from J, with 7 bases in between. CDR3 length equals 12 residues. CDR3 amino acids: CASGLLIDEQFF. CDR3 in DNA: TGTGCTAGTGGTTTGCTTATTGATGAGCAGTTCTTC.

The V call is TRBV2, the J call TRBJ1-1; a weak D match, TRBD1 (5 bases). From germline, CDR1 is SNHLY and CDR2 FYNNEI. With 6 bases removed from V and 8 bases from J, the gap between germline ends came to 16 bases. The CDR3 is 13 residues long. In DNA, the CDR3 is TGTGCCAGCAGCCGGGGGTTGATGAGAGAAGCTTTCTTT. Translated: CASSRGLMREAFF.

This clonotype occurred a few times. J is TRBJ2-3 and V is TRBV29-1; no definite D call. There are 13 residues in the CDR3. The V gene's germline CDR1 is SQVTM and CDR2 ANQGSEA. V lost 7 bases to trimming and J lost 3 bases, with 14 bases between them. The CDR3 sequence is CSADKTQTDTQYF. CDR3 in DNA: TGCAGCGCCGACAAGACACAAACAGATACGCAGTATTTT.

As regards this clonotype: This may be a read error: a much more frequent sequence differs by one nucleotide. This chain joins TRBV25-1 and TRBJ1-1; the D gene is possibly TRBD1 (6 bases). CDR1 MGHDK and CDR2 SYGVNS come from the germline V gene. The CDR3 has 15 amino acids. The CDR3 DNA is TGTGCCAGCAGGGTGGGGGGGGCCCTGAACATTGAAGCTTTCTTT. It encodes CASRVGGALNIEAFF.

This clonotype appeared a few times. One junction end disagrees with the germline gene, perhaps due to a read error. CDR3 sequence (DNA): TGTGCCAGCAGTCCAGGGACCCTCACAGATACCCAGTATTTT. It is translated as CASSPGTLTDTQYF. This chain connects TRBV7-6 to TRBJ2-3; D tentatively reads TRBD1 or TRBD2 (5 bases each). The CDR3 extends over 14 amino acids. In germline, CDR1 is SGHVS, CDR2 FNYEAQ.

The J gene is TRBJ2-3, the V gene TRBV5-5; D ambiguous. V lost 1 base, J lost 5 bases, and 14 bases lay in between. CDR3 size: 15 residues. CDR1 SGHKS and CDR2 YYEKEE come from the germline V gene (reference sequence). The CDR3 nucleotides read TGTGCCAGCAGCTTGAGTGATGGCGGTGTAGATACGCAGTATTTT. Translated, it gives CASSLSDGGVDTQYF.

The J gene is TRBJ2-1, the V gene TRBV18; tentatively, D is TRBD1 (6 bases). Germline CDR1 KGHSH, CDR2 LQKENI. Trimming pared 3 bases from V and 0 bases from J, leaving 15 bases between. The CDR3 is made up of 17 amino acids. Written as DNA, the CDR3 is TGTGCCAGCTCACCTCTCCGACAGGTGAGCTCCTACAATGAGCAGTTCTTC. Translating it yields CASSPLRQVSSYNEQFF.

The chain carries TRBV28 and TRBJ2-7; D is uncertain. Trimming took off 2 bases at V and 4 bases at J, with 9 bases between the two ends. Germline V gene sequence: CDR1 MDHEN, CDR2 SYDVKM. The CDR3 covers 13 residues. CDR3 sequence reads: CASSLTIEYEQYF. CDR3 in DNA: TGTGCCAGCAGTTTAACCATAGAATACGAGCAGTACTTC.

In DNA form, the CDR3 reads TGCAGTGCTAGAACCGGGACCCCGGGTGAAAAACTGTTTTTT. Protein product: CSARTGTPGEKLFF. This chain uses TRBV20-1 with TRBJ1-4, with a tentative D call TRBD1 (5 bases). Germline V CDR1 and CDR2: DFQATT, SNEGSKA (reference sequence). V was trimmed by 2 bases and J by 7 bases, leaving 14 bases between them. The CDR3 length is 14 residues.

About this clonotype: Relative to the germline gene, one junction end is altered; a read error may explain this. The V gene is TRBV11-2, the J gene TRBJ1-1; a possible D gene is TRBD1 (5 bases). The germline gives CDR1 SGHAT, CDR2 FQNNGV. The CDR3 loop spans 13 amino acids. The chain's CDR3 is CATSDSLNTEAFF. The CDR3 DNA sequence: TGTGCCACCAGCGACAGTTTGAACACTGAAGCTTTCTTT.